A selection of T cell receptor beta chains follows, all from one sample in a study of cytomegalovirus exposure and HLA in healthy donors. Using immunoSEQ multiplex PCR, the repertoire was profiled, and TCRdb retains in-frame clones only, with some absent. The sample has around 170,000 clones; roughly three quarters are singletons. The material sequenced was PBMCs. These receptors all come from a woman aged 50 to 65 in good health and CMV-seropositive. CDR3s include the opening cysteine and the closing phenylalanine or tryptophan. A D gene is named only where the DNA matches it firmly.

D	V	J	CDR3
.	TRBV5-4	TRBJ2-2	CASSVPGDTGELFF
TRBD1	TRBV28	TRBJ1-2	CASSYQDRGLNGYTF
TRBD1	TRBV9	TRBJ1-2	CASSVERVAGGGGYGYTF
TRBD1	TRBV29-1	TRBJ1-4	CSVRQGNHNEKLFF
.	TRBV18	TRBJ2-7	CASSPLGVSSYEQYF
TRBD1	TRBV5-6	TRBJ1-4	CASSLDRGKWSTNEKLFF
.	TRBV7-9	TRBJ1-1	CASSLGAGNTEAFF
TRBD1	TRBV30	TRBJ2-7	CAWRRTGLGEQYF
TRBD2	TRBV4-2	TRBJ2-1	CAVGRASGVLNEQFF
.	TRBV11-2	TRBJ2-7	CASSLDLARPSSYEQYF
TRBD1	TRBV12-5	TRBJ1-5	CASGLAPTGRLGGNQPQHF
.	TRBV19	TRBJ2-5	CASSIGGKGTQYF
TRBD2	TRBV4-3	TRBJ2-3	CASSQDRGGSGPSTDTQYF
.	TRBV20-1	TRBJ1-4	CSAQGPEKLFF
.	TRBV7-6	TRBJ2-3	CASSQFAEQGRLDTQYF
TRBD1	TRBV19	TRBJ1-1	CASSPGQGGWTEAFF
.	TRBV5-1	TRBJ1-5	CASSLAAGAQPQHF
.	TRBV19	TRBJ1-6	CASRPQGPAGNSPLHF
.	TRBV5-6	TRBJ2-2	CASSLAGTTNTGELFF
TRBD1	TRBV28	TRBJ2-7	CASSGQEFIYEQYF
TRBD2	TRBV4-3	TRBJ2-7	CASSQDPRGGGRYEQYF
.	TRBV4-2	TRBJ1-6	CASSQDLAEFYNSPLHF
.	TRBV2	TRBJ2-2	CASRQAHTGELFF
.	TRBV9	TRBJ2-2	CASTSRGSGFTGELFF
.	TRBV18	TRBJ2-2	CASSPGLGTGELFF
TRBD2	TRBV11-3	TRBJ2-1	CASSNGAGEPYNEQFF
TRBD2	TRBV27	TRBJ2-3	CASSFIAGSSTDTQYF
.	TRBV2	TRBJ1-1	CASTSRQRQTMNTEAFF
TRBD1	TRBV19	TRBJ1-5	CASSWDRREPQHF
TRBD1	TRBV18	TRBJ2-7	CASSQTGGLSEQYF
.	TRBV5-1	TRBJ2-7	CASSLETRLYEQYF
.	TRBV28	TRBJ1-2	CASSVQGKGYTF
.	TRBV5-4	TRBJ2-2	CASSLVVGGTGELFF
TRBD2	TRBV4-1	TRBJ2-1	CASSQDSRGANEQFF
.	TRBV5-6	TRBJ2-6	CASSLVFRGSGANGLTF
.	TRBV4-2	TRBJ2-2	CASSPGAGPNTGELFF
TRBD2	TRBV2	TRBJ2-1	CASRRGLAGRNEQFF
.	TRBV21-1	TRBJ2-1	CASEPSGSVGEQFF
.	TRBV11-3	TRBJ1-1	CASSLGGGRDAFF
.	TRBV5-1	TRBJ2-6	CASSLVGNAGANGLTF
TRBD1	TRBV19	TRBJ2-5	CASSIRGQGEETQYF
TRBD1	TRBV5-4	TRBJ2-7	CASSLAGGNEQYF
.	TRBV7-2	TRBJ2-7	CASSSGVGEGYEQYF
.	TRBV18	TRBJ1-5	CASSPGGNQPQHF
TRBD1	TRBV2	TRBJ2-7	CASRQLPLDRDYEQYF
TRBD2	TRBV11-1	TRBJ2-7	CASSLRLAGGLSSYEQYF